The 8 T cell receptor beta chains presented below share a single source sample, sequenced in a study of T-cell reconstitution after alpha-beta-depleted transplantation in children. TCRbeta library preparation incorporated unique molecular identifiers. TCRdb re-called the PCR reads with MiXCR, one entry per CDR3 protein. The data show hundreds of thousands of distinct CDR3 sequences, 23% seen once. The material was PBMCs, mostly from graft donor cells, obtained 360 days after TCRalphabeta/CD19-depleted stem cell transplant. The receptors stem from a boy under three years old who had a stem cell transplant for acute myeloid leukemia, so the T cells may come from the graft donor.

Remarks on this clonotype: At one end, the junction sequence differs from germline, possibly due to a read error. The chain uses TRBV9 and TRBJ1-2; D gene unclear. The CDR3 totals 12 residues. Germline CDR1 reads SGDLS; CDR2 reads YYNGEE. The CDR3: CASSDGPERIAF. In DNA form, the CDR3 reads TGTGCCAGCAGCGACGGACCGGAAAGAATAGCCTTC.

The CDR3 here is CASSQDSATNEKLFF. Written as DNA, the CDR3 is TGCGCCAGCAGCCAAGACAGCGCAACTAATGAAAAACTGTTTTTT. The gene calls are TRBV4-3 and TRBJ1-4; D ambiguous. The V gene lost 0 bases and the J gene lost 0 bases, with 5 bases spanning the gap. This CDR3 has 15 amino acids. Germline CDR1 reads LGHNA; CDR2 reads YSLEER.

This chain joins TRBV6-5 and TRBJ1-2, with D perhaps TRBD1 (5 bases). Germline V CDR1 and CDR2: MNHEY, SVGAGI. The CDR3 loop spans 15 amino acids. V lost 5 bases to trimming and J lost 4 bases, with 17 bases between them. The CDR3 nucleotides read TGTGCCAGCAGTCCCTCGGGGCAGCAACGCTATGGCTACACCTTC. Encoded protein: CASSPSGQQRYGYTF.

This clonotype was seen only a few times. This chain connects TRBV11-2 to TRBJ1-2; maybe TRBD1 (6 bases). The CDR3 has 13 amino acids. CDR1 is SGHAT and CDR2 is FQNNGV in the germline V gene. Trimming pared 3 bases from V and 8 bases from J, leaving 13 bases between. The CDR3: CASSFPGTSGYTF. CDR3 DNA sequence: TGTGCCAGCAGCTTCCCCGGGACATCGGGCTACACCTTC.

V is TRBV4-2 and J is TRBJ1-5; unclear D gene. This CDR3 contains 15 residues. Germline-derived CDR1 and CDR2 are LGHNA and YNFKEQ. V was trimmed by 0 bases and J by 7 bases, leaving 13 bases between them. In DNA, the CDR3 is TGTGCCAGCAGCCAAGACCTACGAGAATCGCAGCCCCAGCATTTT. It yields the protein CASSQDLRESQPQHF.

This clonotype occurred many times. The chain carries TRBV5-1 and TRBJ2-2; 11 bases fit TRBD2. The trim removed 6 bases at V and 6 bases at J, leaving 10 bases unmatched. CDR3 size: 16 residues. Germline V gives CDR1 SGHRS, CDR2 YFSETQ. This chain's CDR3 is CASMGTSGVFSGELFF. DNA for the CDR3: TGCGCCAGCATGGGGACTAGCGGCGTATTTTCCGGGGAGCTGTTTTTT.

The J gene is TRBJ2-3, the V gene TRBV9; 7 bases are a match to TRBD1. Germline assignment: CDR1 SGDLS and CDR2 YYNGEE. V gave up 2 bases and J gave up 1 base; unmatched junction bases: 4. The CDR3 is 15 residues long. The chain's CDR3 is CASSVTGVRTDTQYF. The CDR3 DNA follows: TGTGCCAGCAGCGTTACAGGGGTCCGCACAGATACGCAGTATTTT.

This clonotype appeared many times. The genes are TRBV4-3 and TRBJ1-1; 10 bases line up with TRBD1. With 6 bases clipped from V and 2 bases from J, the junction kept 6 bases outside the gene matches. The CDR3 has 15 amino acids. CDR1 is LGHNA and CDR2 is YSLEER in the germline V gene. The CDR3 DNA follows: TGCGCCAGCAGGGACGGGACAGGGGACAACACTGAAGCTTTCTTT. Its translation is CASRDGTGDNTEAFF.